This record looks at one TCR beta chain sequence and its context. The sample comes from a study of patients and donors after allogeneic stem cell transplantation. TCRdb recomputed calls from the RT-PCR reads with MiXCR, one row per CDR3 protein. Of about 960,000 distinct CDR3 sequences detected, roughly 18% appear once; the ten largest clones hold under 6.5%. Deletions cut 0 bases from V and 7 bases from J, with 20 bases between. The CDR3 extends over 16 amino acids. CDR1 and CDR2 from the germline V gene are SGHRS and YFSETQ. This receptor was identified in a human donor who was either an allogeneic HSCT recipient or a stem cell or donor lymphocyte infusion donor (not recorded which). It is not recorded whose cells these are; they may come from a transplant donor. The material sequenced was blood, either unsorted or a sorted T cell fraction (not recorded which). The V gene is TRBV5-1, the J gene TRBJ2-7, with D tentatively TRBD1 (6 bases). Here the CDR3 reads CASSLDSGTIPREQYF. CDR3 nucleotide sequence: TGCGCCAGCAGCTTGGATTCGGGGACAATCCCCCGGGAGCAGTACTTC.